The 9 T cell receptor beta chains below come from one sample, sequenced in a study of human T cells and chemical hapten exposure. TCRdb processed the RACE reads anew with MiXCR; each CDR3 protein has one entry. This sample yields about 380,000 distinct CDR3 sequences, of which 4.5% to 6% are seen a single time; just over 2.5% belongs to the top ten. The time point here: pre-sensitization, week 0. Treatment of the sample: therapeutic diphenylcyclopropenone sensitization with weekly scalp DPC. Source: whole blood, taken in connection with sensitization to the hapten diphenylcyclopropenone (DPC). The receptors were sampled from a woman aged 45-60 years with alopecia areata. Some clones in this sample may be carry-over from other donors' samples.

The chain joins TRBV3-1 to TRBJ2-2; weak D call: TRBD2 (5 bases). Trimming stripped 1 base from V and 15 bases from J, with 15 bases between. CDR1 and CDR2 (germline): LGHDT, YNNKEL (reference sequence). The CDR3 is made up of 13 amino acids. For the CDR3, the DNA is TGTGCCAGCAGCCAAGCCGGGCCGGGATTGGTGTTTTTT. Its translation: CASSQAGPGLVFF.

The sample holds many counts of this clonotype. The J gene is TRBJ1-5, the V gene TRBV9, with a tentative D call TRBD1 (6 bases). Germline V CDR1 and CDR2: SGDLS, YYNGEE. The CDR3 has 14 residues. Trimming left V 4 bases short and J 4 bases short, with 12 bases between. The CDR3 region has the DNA TGTGCCAGCAGCCACGGGGACACTAATCAGCCCCAGCATTTT. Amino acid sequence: CASSHGDTNQPQHF.

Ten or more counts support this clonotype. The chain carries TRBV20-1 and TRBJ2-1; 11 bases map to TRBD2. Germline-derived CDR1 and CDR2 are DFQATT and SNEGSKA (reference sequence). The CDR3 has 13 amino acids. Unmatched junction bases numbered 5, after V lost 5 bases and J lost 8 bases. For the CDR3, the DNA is TGCAGTGCTCCGACTAGCGGGAAAGATGAGCAGTTCTTC. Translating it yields CSAPTSGKDEQFF.

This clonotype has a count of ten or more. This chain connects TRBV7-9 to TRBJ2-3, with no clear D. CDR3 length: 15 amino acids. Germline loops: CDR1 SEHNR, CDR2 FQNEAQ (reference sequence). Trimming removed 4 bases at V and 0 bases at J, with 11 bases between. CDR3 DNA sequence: TGTGCCAGCAGCTCAGCTAAGACGAGCACAGATACGCAGTATTTT. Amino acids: CASSSAKTSTDTQYF.

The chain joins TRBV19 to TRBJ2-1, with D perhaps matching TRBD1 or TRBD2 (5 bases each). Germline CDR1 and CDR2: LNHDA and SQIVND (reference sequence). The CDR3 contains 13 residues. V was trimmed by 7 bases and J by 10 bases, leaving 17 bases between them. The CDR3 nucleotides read TGTGCCAGTACCGAAATACGGGGCGGAGAGCAGTTCTTC. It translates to CASTEIRGGEQFF.

CDR3 coding DNA: TGTGCCAGCATGGGGACGGTTGGGACCCCGGGGTTCACAGATACGCAGTATTTT. It specifies CASMGTVGTPGFTDTQYF. The chain is built from TRBV2 and TRBJ2-3; D tentatively reads TRBD1 or TRBD2 (5 bases each). Trimming took 7 bases from V and 2 from J, leaving 25 bases between them. Per the germline V gene, CDR1 is SNHLY and CDR2 is FYNNEI. The CDR3 contains 18 residues.

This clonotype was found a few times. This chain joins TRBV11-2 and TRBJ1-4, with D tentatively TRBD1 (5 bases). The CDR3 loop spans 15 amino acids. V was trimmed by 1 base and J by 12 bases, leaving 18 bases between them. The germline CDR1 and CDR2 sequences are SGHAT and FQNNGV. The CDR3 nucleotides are TGTGCCAGCAGCTTAGGAGCGGGGCGCGGGGCAGAACTGTTTTTT. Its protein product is CASSLGAGRGAELFF.

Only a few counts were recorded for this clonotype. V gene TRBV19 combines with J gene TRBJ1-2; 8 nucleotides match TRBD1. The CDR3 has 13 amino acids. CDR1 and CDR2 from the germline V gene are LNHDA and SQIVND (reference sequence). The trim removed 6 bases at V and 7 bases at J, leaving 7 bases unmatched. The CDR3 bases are TGTGCCAGTAGAGACAGGGGAGCCGGTGGCTACACCTTC. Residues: CASRDRGAGGYTF.

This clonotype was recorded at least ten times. The CDR3 loop is CASSYSPSGTSGTDTQYF. In DNA form, the CDR3 reads TGTGCCAGCAGTTACTCCCCTAGCGGGACCTCAGGCACAGATACGCAGTATTTT. The gene calls are TRBV6-5 and TRBJ2-3; 9 nucleotides line up with TRBD2. Germline assignment: CDR1 MNHEY and CDR2 SVGAGI. The CDR3 consists of 18 residues. J lost 1 base, V lost 0 bases, and 8 bases had no gene match.